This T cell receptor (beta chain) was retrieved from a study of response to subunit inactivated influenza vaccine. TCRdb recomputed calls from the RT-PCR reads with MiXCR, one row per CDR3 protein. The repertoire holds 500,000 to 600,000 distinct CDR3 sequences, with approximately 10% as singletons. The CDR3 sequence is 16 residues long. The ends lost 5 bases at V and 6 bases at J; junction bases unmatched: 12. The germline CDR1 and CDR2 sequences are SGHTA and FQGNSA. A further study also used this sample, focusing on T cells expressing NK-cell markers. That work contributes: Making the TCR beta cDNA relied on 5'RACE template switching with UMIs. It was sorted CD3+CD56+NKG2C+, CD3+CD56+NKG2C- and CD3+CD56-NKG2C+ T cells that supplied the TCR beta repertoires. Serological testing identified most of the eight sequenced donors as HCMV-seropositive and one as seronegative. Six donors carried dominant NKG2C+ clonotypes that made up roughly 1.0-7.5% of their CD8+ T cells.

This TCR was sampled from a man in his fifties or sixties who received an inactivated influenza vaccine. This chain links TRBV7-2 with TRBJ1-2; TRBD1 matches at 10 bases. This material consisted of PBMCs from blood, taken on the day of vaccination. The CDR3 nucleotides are TGTGCCAGCAGCCTCGACAGGGGGCGCCGTAAAAATGGCTACACCTTC. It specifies CASSLDRGRRKNGYTF.